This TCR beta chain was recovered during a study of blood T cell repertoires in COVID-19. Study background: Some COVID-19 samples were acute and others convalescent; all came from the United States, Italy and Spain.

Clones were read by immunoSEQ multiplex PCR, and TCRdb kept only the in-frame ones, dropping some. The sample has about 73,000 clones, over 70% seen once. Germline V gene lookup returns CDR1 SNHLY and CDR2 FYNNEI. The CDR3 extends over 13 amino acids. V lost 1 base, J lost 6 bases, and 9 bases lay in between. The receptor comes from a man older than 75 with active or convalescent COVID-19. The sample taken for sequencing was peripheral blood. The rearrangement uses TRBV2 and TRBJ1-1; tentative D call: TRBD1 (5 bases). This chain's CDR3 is CASSEVRGAEAFF. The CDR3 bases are TGTGCCAGCAGTGAAGTTCGGGGGGCTGAAGCTTTCTTT.